This TCR beta chain originates from a study of blood T cell repertoires in COVID-19. In the authors' methods: Estimated nucleated cell counts came from reference gene primer amplification. The data were produced by immunoSEQ multiplex PCR, yet TCRdb's version contains in-frame clones alone and is incomplete. That table supplies the V and J calls and clone size; D and trimming were determined from the DNA. Here the sample spans 110,000 to 150,000 clones, more than 65% being singletons. Sequences were obtained from peripheral blood. The receptor comes from a man between 60 and 75 years old with acute or convalescent COVID-19.

In DNA form, the CDR3 reads TGTGCCAGCAGCTTAGGTCGGAGGGCGGGCGCTGAAGCTTTCTTT. The encoded protein is CASSLGRRAGAEAFF. V is TRBV11-2 and J is TRBJ1-1; D is uncertain. Germline CDR1 and CDR2: SGHAT and FQNNGV. V lost 1 base and J lost 6, with 15 bases in between. The CDR3 is made up of 15 amino acids.